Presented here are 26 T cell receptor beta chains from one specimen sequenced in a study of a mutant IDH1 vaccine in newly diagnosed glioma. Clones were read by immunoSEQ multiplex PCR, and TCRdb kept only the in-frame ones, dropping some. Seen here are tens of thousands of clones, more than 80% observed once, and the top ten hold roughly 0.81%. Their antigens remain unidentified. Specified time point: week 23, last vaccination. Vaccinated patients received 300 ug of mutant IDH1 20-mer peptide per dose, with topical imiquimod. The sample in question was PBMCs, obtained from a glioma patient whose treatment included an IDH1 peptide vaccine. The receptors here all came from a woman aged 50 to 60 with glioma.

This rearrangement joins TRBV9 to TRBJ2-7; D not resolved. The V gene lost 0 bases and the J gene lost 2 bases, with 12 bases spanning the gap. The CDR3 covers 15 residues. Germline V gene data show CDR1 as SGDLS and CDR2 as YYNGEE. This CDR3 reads CASSVAVYPTYEQYF. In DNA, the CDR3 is TGTGCCAGCAGCGTAGCGGTGTACCCTACCTACGAGCAGTACTTC.

The CDR3 here is CASSGQGEEKLFF. The CDR3 region has the DNA TGTGCCAGCTCGGGACAGGGTGAGGAAAAACTGTTTTTT. This chain joins TRBV5-4 and TRBJ1-4; 9 nucleotides align to TRBD1. CDR3 length equals 13 residues. Trimming removed 7 bases from V and 8 bases from J; junction bases left unmatched: 6. Germline V CDR1 and CDR2: SGHNT, YYREEE (reference sequence).

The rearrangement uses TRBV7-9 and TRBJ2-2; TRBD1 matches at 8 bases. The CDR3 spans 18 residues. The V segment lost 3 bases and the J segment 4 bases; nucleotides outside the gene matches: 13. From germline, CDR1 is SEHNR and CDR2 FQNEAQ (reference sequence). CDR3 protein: CASSFGSGQGGSTGELFF. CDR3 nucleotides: TGTGCCAGCAGCTTTGGGTCCGGACAGGGCGGCAGCACCGGGGAGCTGTTTTTT.

This CDR3 is CASRYRGRSDGYTF. Written as DNA, the CDR3 is TGTGCCAGCAGGTACAGGGGGCGTTCCGATGGCTACACCTTC. The genes are TRBV2 and TRBJ1-2; TRBD1 matches at 9 bases. The ends lost 6 bases at V and 6 bases at J; junction bases unmatched: 8. The CDR3 loop spans 14 amino acids. Germline V gene data show CDR1 as SNHLY and CDR2 as FYNNEI.

The CDR3, as DNA: TGTGCCAGCAGCTTAAGGGCAGGGGAGAACACTGAAGCTTTCTTT. It specifies CASSLRAGENTEAFF. The chain has TRBV11-2 and TRBJ1-1; tentatively, D is TRBD1 (6 bases). CDR3 length equals 15 residues. CDR1 is SGHAT and CDR2 is FQNNGV in the germline V gene. V lost 2 bases and J lost 1, with 11 bases in between.

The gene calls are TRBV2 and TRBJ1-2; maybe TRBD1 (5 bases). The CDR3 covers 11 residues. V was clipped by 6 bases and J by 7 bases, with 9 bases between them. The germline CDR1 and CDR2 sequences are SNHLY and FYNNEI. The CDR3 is CASSQGGGYTF. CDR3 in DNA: TGTGCCAGCAGCCAGGGAGGTGGCTACACCTTC.

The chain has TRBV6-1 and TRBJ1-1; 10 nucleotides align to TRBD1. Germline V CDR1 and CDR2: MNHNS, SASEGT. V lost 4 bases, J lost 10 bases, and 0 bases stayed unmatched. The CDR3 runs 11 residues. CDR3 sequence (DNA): TGTGCCAGCAGTGGGGACAGGGGAGCTTTCTTT. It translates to CASSGDRGAFF.

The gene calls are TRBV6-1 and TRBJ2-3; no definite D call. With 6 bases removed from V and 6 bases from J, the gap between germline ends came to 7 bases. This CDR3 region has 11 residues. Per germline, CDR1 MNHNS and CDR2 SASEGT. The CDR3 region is CASSPMDTQYF. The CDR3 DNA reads TGTGCCAGCAGCCCTATGGATACGCAGTATTTT.

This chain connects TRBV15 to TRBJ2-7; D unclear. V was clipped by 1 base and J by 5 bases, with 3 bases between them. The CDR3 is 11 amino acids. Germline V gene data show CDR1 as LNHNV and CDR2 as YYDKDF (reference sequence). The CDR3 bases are TGTGCCACCAGCAGAGCTAACGAGCAGTACTTC. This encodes CATSRANEQYF.

The CDR3 region is CASSIVGPAVGSYGYTF. The CDR3 coding sequence is TGTGCCAGTAGTATAGTCGGCCCGGCCGTCGGGAGTTATGGCTACACCTTC. The chain has TRBV19 and TRBJ1-2, with D unresolved. The V gene lost 1 base and the J gene lost 5 bases, with 20 bases spanning the gap. CDR3 length: 17 amino acids. Per the germline V gene, CDR1 is LNHDA and CDR2 is SQIVND (reference sequence).

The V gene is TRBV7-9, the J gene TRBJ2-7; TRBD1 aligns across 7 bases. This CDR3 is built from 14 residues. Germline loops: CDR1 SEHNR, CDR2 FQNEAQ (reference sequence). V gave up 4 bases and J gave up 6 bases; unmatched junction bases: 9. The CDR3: CASSSRTGAGEQYF. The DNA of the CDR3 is TGTGCCAGCAGCTCTAGGACAGGCGCAGGCGAGCAGTACTTC.

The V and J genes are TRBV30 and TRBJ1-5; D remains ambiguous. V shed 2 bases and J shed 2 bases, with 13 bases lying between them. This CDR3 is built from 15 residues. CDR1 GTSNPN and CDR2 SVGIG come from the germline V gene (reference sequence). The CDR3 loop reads CAWSSDPNRNQPQHF. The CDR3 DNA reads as TGTGCCTGGAGTAGCGACCCTAACCGCAATCAGCCCCAGCATTTT.

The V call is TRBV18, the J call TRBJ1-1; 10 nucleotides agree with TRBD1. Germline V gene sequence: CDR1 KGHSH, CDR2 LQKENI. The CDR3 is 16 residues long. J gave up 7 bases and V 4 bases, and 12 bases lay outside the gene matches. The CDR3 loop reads CASSQNRQGARDEAFF. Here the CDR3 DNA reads TGTGCCAGCTCACAGAATCGACAGGGGGCGAGGGATGAAGCTTTCTTT.

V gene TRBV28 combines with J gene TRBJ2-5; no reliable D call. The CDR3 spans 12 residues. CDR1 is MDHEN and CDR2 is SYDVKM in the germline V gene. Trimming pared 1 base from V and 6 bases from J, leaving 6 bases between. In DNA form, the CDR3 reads TGTGCCAGCAGTTTATATGACCAGACCCAGTACTTC. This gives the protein CASSLYDQTQYF.

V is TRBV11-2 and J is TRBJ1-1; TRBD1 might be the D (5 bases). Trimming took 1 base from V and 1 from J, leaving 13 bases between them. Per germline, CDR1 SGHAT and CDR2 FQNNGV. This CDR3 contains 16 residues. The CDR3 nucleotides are TGTGCCAGCAGCTTAGTAGGTTACGGGGGGAACACTGAAGCTTTCTTT. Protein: CASSLVGYGGNTEAFF. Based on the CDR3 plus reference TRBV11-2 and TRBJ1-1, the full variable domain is EAGVAQSPRYKIIEKRQSVAFWCNPISGHATLYWYQQILGQGPKLLIQFQNNGVVDDSQLPKDRFSAERLKGVDSTLKIQPAKLEDSAVYLCASSLVGYGGNTEAFFGQGTRLTVV.

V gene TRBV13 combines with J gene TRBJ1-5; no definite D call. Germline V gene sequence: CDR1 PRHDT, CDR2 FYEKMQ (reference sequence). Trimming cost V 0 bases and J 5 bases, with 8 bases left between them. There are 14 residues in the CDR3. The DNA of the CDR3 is TGTGCCAGCAGCTTAGGGGGCCTCGATCAGCCCCAGCATTTT. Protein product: CASSLGGLDQPQHF.

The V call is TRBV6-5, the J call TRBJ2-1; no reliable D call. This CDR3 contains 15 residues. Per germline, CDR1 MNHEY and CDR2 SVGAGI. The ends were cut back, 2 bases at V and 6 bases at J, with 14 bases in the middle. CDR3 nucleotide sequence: TGTGCCAGCAGTTACGTGGCCCGGAGCGTCAATGAGCAGTTCTTC. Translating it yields CASSYVARSVNEQFF.

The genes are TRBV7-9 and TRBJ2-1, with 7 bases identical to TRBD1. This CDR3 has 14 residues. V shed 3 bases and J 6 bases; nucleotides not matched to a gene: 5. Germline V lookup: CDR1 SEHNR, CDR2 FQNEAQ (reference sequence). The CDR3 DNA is TGTGCCAGCAGCTTTTCGACAGGGTTCAATGAGCAGTTCTTC. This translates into CASSFSTGFNEQFF.

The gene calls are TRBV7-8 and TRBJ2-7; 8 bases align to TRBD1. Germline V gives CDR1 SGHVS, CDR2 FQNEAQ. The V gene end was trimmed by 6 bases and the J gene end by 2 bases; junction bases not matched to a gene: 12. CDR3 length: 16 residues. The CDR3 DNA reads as TGTGCCAGCAGTCGTGATCTGGGACAGGCAACCTACGAGCAGTACTTC. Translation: CASSRDLGQATYEQYF.

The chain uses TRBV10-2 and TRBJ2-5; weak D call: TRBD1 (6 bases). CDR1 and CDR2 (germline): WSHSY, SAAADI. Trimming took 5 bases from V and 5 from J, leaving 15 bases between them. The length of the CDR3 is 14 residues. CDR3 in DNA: TGCGCCAGCAGTCGGGATTACCAGGGGGAGACCCAGTACTTC. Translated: CASSRDYQGETQYF.

The CDR3 region is CASSTQAGPDTQYF. CDR3 coding DNA: TGTGCCAGCAGCACGCAGGCGGGCCCAGATACGCAGTATTTT. The chain uses TRBV5-4 and TRBJ2-3; tentative D call: TRBD2 (5 bases). The CDR3 spans 14 residues. The ends were cut back, 4 bases at V and 4 bases at J, with 13 bases in the middle. The germline V gene encodes CDR1 SGHNT and CDR2 YYREEE (reference sequence).

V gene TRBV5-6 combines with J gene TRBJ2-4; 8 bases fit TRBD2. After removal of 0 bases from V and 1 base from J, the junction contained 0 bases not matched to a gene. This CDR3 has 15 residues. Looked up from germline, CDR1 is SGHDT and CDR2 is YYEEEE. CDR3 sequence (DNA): TGTGCCAGCAGCTTGGGACTAGCGGCCAAAAACATTCAGTACTTC. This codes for CASSLGLAAKNIQYF.

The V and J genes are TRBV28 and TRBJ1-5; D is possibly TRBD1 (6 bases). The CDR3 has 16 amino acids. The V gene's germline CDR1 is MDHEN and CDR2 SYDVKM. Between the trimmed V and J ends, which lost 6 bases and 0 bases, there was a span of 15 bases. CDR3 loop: CASSPGTPHSNQPQHF. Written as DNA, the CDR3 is TGTGCCAGCAGCCCAGGGACACCACATAGCAATCAGCCCCAGCATTTT.

CDR3 bases: TGCGCCAGCAGCCCGACAGGTACCAAGTTGGACACTGAAGCTTTCTTT. It is translated as CASSPTGTKLDTEAFF. V usage is TRBV5-1 and J usage is TRBJ1-1, with D perhaps matching TRBD1 (6 bases). V lost 4 bases to trimming and J lost 3 bases, with 19 bases between them. There are 16 residues in the CDR3. Germline V gives CDR1 SGHRS, CDR2 YFSETQ.

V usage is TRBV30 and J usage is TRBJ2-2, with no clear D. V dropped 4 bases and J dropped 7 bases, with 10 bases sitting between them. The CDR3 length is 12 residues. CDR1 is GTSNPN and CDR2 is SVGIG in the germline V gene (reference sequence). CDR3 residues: CAWTPFGGELFF. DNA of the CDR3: TGTGCCTGGACTCCCTTCGGCGGGGAGCTGTTTTTT. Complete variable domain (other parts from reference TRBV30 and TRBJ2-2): SQTIHQWPATLVQPVGSPLSLECTVEGTSNPNLYWYRQAAGRGLQLLFYSVGIGQISSEVPQNLSASRPQDRQFILSSKKLLLSDSGFYLCAWTPFGGELFFGEGSRLTVL.

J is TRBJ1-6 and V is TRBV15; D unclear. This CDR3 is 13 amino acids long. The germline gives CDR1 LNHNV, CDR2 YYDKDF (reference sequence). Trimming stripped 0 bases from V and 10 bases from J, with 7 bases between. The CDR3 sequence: CATSREGYSPLHF. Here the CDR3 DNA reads TGTGCCACCAGCAGAGAGGGGTACTCACCCCTCCACTTT.